This T cell receptor beta chain was sequenced for a study of read filtering for tumor transcriptome and immune sequencing. Study-level information: The cohort had about 16 men and approximately 15 women aged roughly 47 to 85, mean about 70 years. By R-ISS, stages I, II and III held roughly 8, 16 and 7 patients.

V lost 0 bases and J 8 bases, leaving 5 bases between the germline ends. The germline V gene encodes CDR1 MGHRA and CDR2 YSYEKL. This CDR3 has 13 amino acids. At least ten counts were recorded for this clonotype. Molecular barcoded adaptors covering alpha/delta and beta/gamma chains were used on roughly 400 ng RNA. A single record per CDR3 protein comes from TCRdb applying MiXCR to the reads. Here the sample spans about 14,000 distinct CDR3 sequences, about a fifth being singletons. The genes are TRBV4-1 and TRBJ1-6; D call uncertain. The source of this sequence is a donor at least 40 years old with multiple myeloma. Sequencing used a population of CD138-negative cells sorted from bone marrow. The DNA for the CDR3 is TGCGCCAGCAGCCAAGATGCCGATTCACCCCTCCACTTT. Translating gives CASSQDADSPLHF.